This T cell receptor (beta chain) was recovered during a study of OX40 agonist ivuxolimab in advanced cancers. The CDR3 covers 14 residues. The V segment lost 3 bases and the J segment 5 bases; nucleotides outside the gene matches: 5. CDR1 and CDR2 from the germline V gene are LNHDA and SQIVND (reference sequence). On this clone itself: The target antigen is unknown.

Study-level points and caveats: CD4+ T cells averaged fewer expanded clones than CD8+ T cells.

TCRdb's table, derived via immunoSEQ multiplex PCR, lists solely in-frame clones and lacks some. The sample includes 30,000 to 45,000 clones, more than 75% of them seen just once. At baseline, cycle 4 day 1, and cycle 7 day 1, blood was sampled. This TCR was recovered from an adult with an advanced solid tumor such as melanoma, head and neck, liver or kidney cancer. The input for sequencing was CD4+ or CD8+ T cells sorted from blood, taken in a trial of the OX40 agonist ivuxolimab. The chain is built from TRBV19 and TRBJ2-7; 9 bases map to TRBD1. In DNA, the CDR3 is TGTGCCAGTAGTATTCCCGGGACAGGGAACGAGCAGTACTTC. The encoded protein is CASSIPGTGNEQYF.